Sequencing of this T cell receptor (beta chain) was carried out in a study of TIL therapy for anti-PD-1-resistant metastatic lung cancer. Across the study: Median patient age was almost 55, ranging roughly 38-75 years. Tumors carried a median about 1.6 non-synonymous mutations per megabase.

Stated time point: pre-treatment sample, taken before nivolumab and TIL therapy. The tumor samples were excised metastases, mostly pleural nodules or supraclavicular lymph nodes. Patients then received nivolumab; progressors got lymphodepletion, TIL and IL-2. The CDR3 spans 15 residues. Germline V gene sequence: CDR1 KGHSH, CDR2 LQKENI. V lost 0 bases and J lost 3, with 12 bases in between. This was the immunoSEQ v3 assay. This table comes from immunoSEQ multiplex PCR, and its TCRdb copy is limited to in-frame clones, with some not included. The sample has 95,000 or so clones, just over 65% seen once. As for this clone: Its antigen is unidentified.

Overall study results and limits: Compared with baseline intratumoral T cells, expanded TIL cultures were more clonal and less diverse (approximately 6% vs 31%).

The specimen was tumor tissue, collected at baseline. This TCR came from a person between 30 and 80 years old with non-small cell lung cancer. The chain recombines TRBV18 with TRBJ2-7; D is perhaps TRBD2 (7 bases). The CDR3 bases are TGTGCCAGCTCACCACCTGGGAGGGGGTTCTACGAGCAGTACTTC. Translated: CASSPPGRGFYEQYF.